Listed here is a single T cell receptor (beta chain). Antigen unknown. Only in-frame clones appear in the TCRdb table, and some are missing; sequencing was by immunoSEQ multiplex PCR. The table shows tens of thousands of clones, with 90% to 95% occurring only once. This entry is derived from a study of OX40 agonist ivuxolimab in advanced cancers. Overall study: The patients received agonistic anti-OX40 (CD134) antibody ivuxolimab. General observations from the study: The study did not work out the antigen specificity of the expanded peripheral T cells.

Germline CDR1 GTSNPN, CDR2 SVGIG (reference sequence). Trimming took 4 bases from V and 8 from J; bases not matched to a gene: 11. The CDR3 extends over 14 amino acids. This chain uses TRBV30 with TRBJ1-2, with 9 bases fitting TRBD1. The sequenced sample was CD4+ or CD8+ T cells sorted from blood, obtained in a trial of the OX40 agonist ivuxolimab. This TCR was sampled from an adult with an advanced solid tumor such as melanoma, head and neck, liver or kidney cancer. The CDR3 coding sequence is TGTGCCTGGACCCGGGACAGGGTGGTGAAAGGCTACACCTTC. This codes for CAWTRDRVVKGYTF.